The 23 T cell receptor beta chains listed next were all sequenced from one sample in a study of cytomegalovirus exposure and HLA in healthy donors. The PCR made use of 60 Vbeta and 13 Jbeta primers. The protocol was immunoSEQ multiplex PCR, while the TCRdb copy is restricted to in-frame clones and leaves out a portion. The repertoire consists of some 200,000 clones, with roughly four fifths occurring once and the leading ten covering about 2.5%. Specimen: PBMCs. The source of these receptors is a woman aged 35 to 49 in good health and CMV-seronegative.

The genes are TRBV5-5 and TRBJ1-5, with D perhaps matching TRBD1 (5 bases). Germline loops: CDR1 SGHKS, CDR2 YYEKEE (reference sequence). V lost 1 base, J lost 7 bases, and 18 bases lay in between. The CDR3 consists of 16 residues. The CDR3 region has the DNA TGTGCCAGCAGCTTGTTATTCGCGCGGGGGAACCAGCCCCAGCATTTT. Its protein is CASSLLFARGNQPQHF.

V is TRBV30 and J is TRBJ2-3, with 7 bases fitting TRBD2. The CDR3 is made up of 15 amino acids. Germline V gene sequence: CDR1 GTSNPN, CDR2 SVGIG (reference sequence). J gave up 2 bases and V 2 bases, and 7 bases lay outside the gene matches. The CDR3 here is CAWSIGLAVTDTQYF. The CDR3 DNA sequence: TGTGCCTGGAGTATAGGGCTAGCGGTCACAGATACGCAGTATTTT.

The chain has TRBV30 and TRBJ1-4; unclear D gene. This CDR3 comprises 16 residues. Deletions cut 3 bases from V and 0 bases from J, with 14 bases between. Germline V gene sequence: CDR1 GTSNPN, CDR2 SVGIG (reference sequence). CDR3 in DNA: TGTGCCTGGAGATTTGCCTGGACTGCAACTAATGAAAAACTGTTTTTT. Translating gives CAWRFAWTATNEKLFF.

This clone appeared once. V usage is TRBV28 and J usage is TRBJ1-2; tentatively, D is TRBD1 (5 bases). This CDR3 is 15 amino acids long. Germline-derived CDR1 and CDR2 are MDHEN and SYDVKM. V was pared by 4 bases and J by 0 bases, with 12 bases between. CDR3 loop: CASSSLWGANYGYTF. In nucleotides, the CDR3 is TGTGCCAGCAGTTCCCTGTGGGGGGCTAACTATGGCTACACCTTC.

The J gene is TRBJ2-7, the V gene TRBV7-2; D uncertain. The V gene's germline CDR1 is SGHTA and CDR2 FQGNSA. Deletions cut 3 bases from V and 5 bases from J, with 8 bases between. This CDR3 contains 12 residues. CDR3: CASSFTRNEQYF. CDR3 DNA sequence: TGTGCCAGCAGCTTCACTCGAAACGAGCAGTACTTC.

The J gene is TRBJ2-3, the V gene TRBV2; D is unclear. Germline V lookup: CDR1 SNHLY, CDR2 FYNNEI. This CDR3 region has 11 residues. V was cut by 8 bases and J by 3 bases, with 6 bases left in between. CDR3 nucleotides: TGTGCCAGCGTGAGGACAGATACGCAGTATTTT. Protein: CASVRTDTQYF.

This rearrangement joins TRBV7-9 to TRBJ1-3, with 8 bases identical to TRBD1. The ends lost 2 bases at V and 1 base at J; junction bases unmatched: 1. In germline, CDR1 is SEHNR, CDR2 FQNEAQ (reference sequence). This CDR3 has 15 residues. The CDR3 loop reads CASSLQGASGNTIYF. In DNA, the CDR3 is TGTGCCAGCAGCTTACAGGGGGCTTCTGGAAACACCATATATTTT.

This chain uses TRBV7-6 with TRBJ2-3; 9 bases align to TRBD2. CDR3 length equals 18 residues. Losses at the gene ends were 5 bases for V and 0 bases for J; bases not matched to a gene: 12. Germline assignment: CDR1 SGHVS and CDR2 FNYEAQ. In DNA form, the CDR3 reads TGTGCCAGCAGCCCCCTAGGGCGGGAGGGGCCTAGCACAGATACGCAGTATTTT. It is translated as CASSPLGREGPSTDTQYF.

The rearrangement uses TRBV27 and TRBJ2-2; weak D call: TRBD2 (5 bases). The CDR3 contains 16 residues. V gave up 7 bases and J gave up 4 bases, with 19 bases separating them. The V gene's germline CDR1 is MNHEY and CDR2 SMNVEV (reference sequence). The CDR3 here is CASTLDGNHFTGELFF. CDR3 in DNA: TGTGCCAGCACCCTCGACGGGAACCACTTCACCGGGGAGCTGTTTTTT.

The rearrangement links TRBV2 to TRBJ2-1; 8 bases align to TRBD2. The CDR3 has 15 residues. The V segment lost 0 bases and the J segment 8 bases; nucleotides outside the gene matches: 6. From germline, CDR1 is SNHLY and CDR2 FYNNEI. DNA of the CDR3: TGTGCCAGCAGTGAAGCCGGGACTAGGGCCGATGAGCAGTTCTTC. This sequence encodes CASSEAGTRADEQFF.

The chain has TRBV6-6 and TRBJ2-1; 12 bases are a match to TRBD2. The V and J ends lost 6 bases and 8 bases, in that order; junction bases with no gene match: 5. CDR1 MNHNY and CDR2 SVGAGI come from the germline V gene (reference sequence). The CDR3 runs to 14 residues. CDR3 loop: CASRSSGRDDEQFF. The CDR3 DNA sequence: TGTGCCAGCAGGTCTAGCGGGAGGGACGATGAGCAGTTCTTC.

CDR3 coding DNA: TGTGCCAGCAGTGAAGGGCTTGGCCGGGGGTCCGGAGCTTTCTTT. It encodes CASSEGLGRGSGAFF. This chain connects TRBV25-1 to TRBJ1-1, with D perhaps TRBD1 (5 bases). The CDR3 runs 15 residues. Germline assignment: CDR1 MGHDK and CDR2 SYGVNS. V was shortened by 2 bases and J by 10 bases, with 20 bases between the two germline ends.

Note on this clone: Distinct nucleotide sequences in the sample also encode this CDR3. The chain employs TRBV27 and TRBJ2-7; 7 bases line up with TRBD1. The CDR3 contains 13 residues. J was trimmed by 3 bases and V by 2 bases; bases with no gene match: 1. Germline-derived CDR1 and CDR2 are MNHEY and SMNVEV (reference sequence). The CDR3 nucleotides read TGTGCCAGCAGTTTAGGGGACAGCTACGAGCAGTACTTC. The encoded protein is CASSLGDSYEQYF.

The CDR3 nucleotides read TGTGCCAGCAGTCCCCCCGGAGGACCTGGAAACACCATATATTTT. It translates to CASSPPGGPGNTIYF. The genes are TRBV28 and TRBJ1-3; D uncertain. This CDR3 comprises 15 residues. With 5 bases removed from V and 2 bases from J, the gap between germline ends came to 13 bases. Germline V CDR1 and CDR2: MDHEN, SYDVKM.

V and J are TRBV18 and TRBJ2-1; 8 nucleotides line up with TRBD2. In germline, CDR1 is KGHSH, CDR2 LQKENI. This CDR3 is 16 amino acids long. V shed 4 bases and J 0 bases; nucleotides not matched to a gene: 5. CDR3 DNA: TGTGCCAGCTCACTCCTAGCGGGCCTCTCCTACAATGAGCAGTTCTTC. Protein product: CASSLLAGLSYNEQFF.

V gene TRBV15 combines with J gene TRBJ2-5; TRBD1 matches 9 bases. The CDR3 consists of 17 residues. After removal of 3 bases from V and 6 bases from J, the junction contained 14 bases not matched to a gene. Germline loops: CDR1 LNHNV, CDR2 YYDKDF (reference sequence). Here the CDR3 reads CATSSYRRTGAGQTQYF. DNA for the CDR3: TGTGCCACCAGCAGTTATCGTAGGACAGGGGCCGGTCAGACCCAGTACTTC.

V is TRBV7-9 and J is TRBJ1-1; maybe TRBD1 (5 bases). V lost 5 bases and J 4 bases, leaving 17 bases between the germline ends. The CDR3 length is 15 residues. Germline V gene sequence: CDR1 SEHNR, CDR2 FQNEAQ (reference sequence). This chain's CDR3 is CASSLIGGVGTEAFF. CDR3 coding DNA: TGTGCCAGCAGCCTAATTGGAGGGGTTGGCACTGAAGCTTTCTTT.

The V gene is TRBV4-1, the J gene TRBJ1-2; 7 bases match TRBD1. The V segment lost 1 base and the J segment 1 base; nucleotides outside the gene matches: 3. Germline assignment: CDR1 MGHRA and CDR2 YSYEKL. The CDR3 loop spans 15 amino acids. CDR3 DNA: TGCGCCAGCAGCCAAGGAGGGGGCGATAACTATGGCTACACCTTC. As protein: CASSQGGGDNYGYTF.

This clone was observed a handful of times. The chain carries TRBV30 and TRBJ1-2, with a weak D call TRBD1 (6 bases). Germline V CDR1 and CDR2: GTSNPN, SVGIG (reference sequence). The CDR3 runs 11 residues. The V end lost 4 bases, the J end lost 8 bases, and 11 bases lay between the germline ends. The CDR3 spells CAWNRVQGYTF. CDR3 sequence (DNA): TGTGCCTGGAACAGGGTCCAGGGCTACACCTTC.

This clone was found a few times. The J gene is TRBJ2-6, the V gene TRBV7-6, with D possibly matching TRBD2 (5 bases). V was trimmed by 0 bases and J by 0 bases, leaving 12 bases between them. The CDR3 totals 18 residues. Germline V gives CDR1 SGHVS, CDR2 FNYEAQ. CDR3 DNA: TGTGCCAGCAGCTTAGCGGAGGCAGGAAGCTCTGGGGCCAACGTCCTGACTTTC. Encoded protein: CASSLAEAGSSGANVLTF.

The chain is built from TRBV19 and TRBJ1-5; D not resolved. V was shortened by 7 bases and J by 8 bases, with 15 bases between the two germline ends. Germline V gene sequence: CDR1 LNHDA, CDR2 SQIVND (reference sequence). This CDR3 is built from 13 residues. The CDR3 sequence is CASTPGEVEPQHF. The CDR3 DNA sequence: TGTGCCAGTACGCCCGGGGAAGTTGAGCCCCAGCATTTT.

The chain carries TRBV19 and TRBJ2-7; D call uncertain. V was cut by 8 bases and J by 2 bases, with 7 bases left in between. CDR1 and CDR2 from the germline V gene are LNHDA and SQIVND (reference sequence). The CDR3 has 11 amino acids. The CDR3 sequence: CASGQTYEQYF. CDR3 bases: TGTGCCAGTGGTCAGACCTACGAGCAGTACTTC.

The V call is TRBV29-1, the J call TRBJ2-7; possible D gene TRBD1, 5 bases. With 5 bases removed from V and 0 bases from J, the gap between germline ends came to 14 bases. Germline values: CDR1 SQVTM, CDR2 ANQGSEA. CDR3 length: 14 residues. CDR3 sequence: CSVLGQGGSYEQYF. The DNA of the CDR3 is TGCAGCGTTCTAGGGCAGGGCGGCTCCTACGAGCAGTACTTC.